One and the same sample provided the 22 T cell receptor beta chains below, sequenced in a study of blood T cells in healthy people across ages (dated by TCRdb to 2015 to 2017). Preparation of the library involved 5' RACE. Sequencing instrument: Illumina HiSeq 2500. A second PCR of about 6 to 11 cycles was run with a J-beta primer mix and a sample-barcoded 5' primer. TCRdb trimmed the raw reads at Q25, called clones with MiXCR and kept productive beta chains. Each CDR3 protein gets just one entry, which takes the most common genes and DNA from the rows behind it. The sample yields 850,000 to 1,100,000 distinct CDR3 sequences; 35% to 40% were counted once. The ten largest account for approximately 14% of the sample. The sample taken for sequencing was blood. Receptor source: a man aged 18 to 29 in good health.

This clonotype has a handful of counts. The rearrangement links TRBV7-2 to TRBJ1-2; 9 bases match TRBD1. Germline V gives CDR1 SGHTA, CDR2 FQGNSA. The CDR3 has 15 residues. V gave up 5 bases and J gave up 6 bases; unmatched junction bases: 10. The CDR3, as DNA: TGTGCCAGCAGCCAATCGACAGGGGGGTATGATGGCTACACCTTC. As protein: CASSQSTGGYDGYTF.

Comments on this clonotype: At one boundary the junction diverges from the germline segment, which might be a read error. The J gene is TRBJ2-7, the V gene TRBV3-1; the match to TRBD2 covers 12 bases. Germline CDR1 and CDR2: LGHDT and YNNKEL (reference sequence). The CDR3 has 14 residues. The CDR3, as DNA: TGTGCCGGCAGCCAAGAGACTAGCGGGAGTACCCAGTACTTC. This translates into CAGSQETSGSTQYF.

This chain uses TRBV13 with TRBJ1-1; D is ambiguous. The germline gives CDR1 PRHDT, CDR2 FYEKMQ (reference sequence). The CDR3 loop spans 15 amino acids. Trimming left V 4 bases short and J 4 bases short, with 16 bases between. The CDR3 region is CASSSSEGTSTEAFF. As DNA, the CDR3 is TGTGCCAGCAGCTCCTCGGAGGGCACATCCACTGAAGCTTTCTTT.

The V and J genes are TRBV25-1 and TRBJ1-1; TRBD1 agrees at 7 bases. The V gene end was trimmed by 8 bases and the J gene end by 8 bases; junction bases not matched to a gene: 11. The CDR3 contains 13 residues. Germline V gene lookup returns CDR1 MGHDK and CDR2 SYGVNS. As DNA, the CDR3 is TGTGCCAGCTACCTAACAGGGGAAGCCGAAGCTTTCTTT. Translating gives CASYLTGEAEAFF. Full variable domain (rest looked up from reference TRBV25-1 and TRBJ1-1): EADIYQTPRYLVIGTGKKITLECSQTMGHDKMYWYQQDPGMELHLIHYSYGVNSTEKGDLSSESTVSRIRTEHFPLTLESARPSHTSQYLCASYLTGEAEAFFGQGTRLTVV.

With respect to this clonotype: The junction departs from germline at one end; a sequencing error may be responsible. V is TRBV28 and J is TRBJ2-1; D perhaps matches TRBD1 (6 bases). CDR3 length: 14 residues. The germline V gene has CDR1 MDHEN and CDR2 SYDVKM. The CDR3 sequence: CASSGRGHKNGQFF. CDR3 coding DNA: TGTGCCAGCAGTGGACGGGGACACAAAAATGGGCAGTTCTTC.

This clonotype was detected only a few times. The chain employs TRBV12-3 or TRBV12-4 and TRBJ1-5, with D possibly TRBD1 on 6 matching bases. CDR3 length equals 13 residues. V gave up 5 bases and J gave up 3 bases, with 8 bases separating them. DNA of the CDR3: TGTGCCAGCAGTACAGGGACCAATCAGCCCCAGCATTTT. Its translation is CASSTGTNQPQHF.

The chain combines TRBV2 with TRBJ2-7; 11 nucleotides line up with TRBD2. The CDR3 is made up of 14 amino acids. Germline trimming cut 8 bases from V and 6 bases from J; bases unmatched to any gene: 9. From germline, CDR1 is SNHLY and CDR2 FYNNEI. The CDR3 DNA follows: TGTGCCAGCGTTAGTCTAGCGGGGGGCTCCGAGCAGTACTTC. Translating it yields CASVSLAGGSEQYF.

This clonotype was seen a few times. The genes are TRBV7-9 and TRBJ2-7; possibly TRBD1 or TRBD2 for D (5 bases each). The CDR3 is 15 amino acids. The V end was cut by 1 base, the J end by 0 bases, with 10 bases between. Germline CDR1 SEHNR, CDR2 FQNEAQ (reference sequence). The CDR3, as DNA: TGTGCCAGCAGCTTAGGGCAGGGACCCTCCTACGAGCAGTACTTC. It translates to CASSLGQGPSYEQYF.

V is TRBV12-5 and J is TRBJ1-5; D is unclear. Per the germline V gene, CDR1 is LGHNT and CDR2 is FRNRAP. This CDR3 has 16 amino acids. V dropped 3 bases and J dropped 0 bases, with 12 bases sitting between them. The DNA for the CDR3 is TGTGCTAGTGGTTTAGTAGGCGGATATAGCAATCAGCCCCAGCATTTT. Residues: CASGLVGGYSNQPQHF. Together with reference TRBV12-5 and TRBJ1-5, the CDR3 gives the full variable domain: DARVTQTPRHKVTEMGQEVTMRCQPILGHNTVFWYRQTMMQGLELLAYFRNRAPLDDSGMPKDRFSAEMPDATLATLKIQPSEPRDSAVYFCASGLVGGYSNQPQHFGDGTRLSIL.

This clonotype was found a few times. The chain recombines TRBV9 with TRBJ2-5; D remains ambiguous. TRBJ2-4 explains the end of the DNA better; the J call may be wrong. The CDR3 extends over 12 amino acids. CDR1 and CDR2 (germline): SGDLS, YYNGEE. CDR3 coding DNA: TGTGCCAGCAGCGCCTCTGGCAACATTCAGTACTTC. It is translated as CASSASGNIQYF.

The V and J genes are TRBV7-9 and TRBJ1-2; D is unclear. The CDR3 sequence is 13 residues long. CDR1 SEHNR and CDR2 FQNEAQ come from the germline V gene (reference sequence). V gave up 4 bases and J gave up 4 bases, with 10 bases separating them. Written as DNA, the CDR3 is TGTGCCAGCAGCTCCGGACTCCTCTATGGCTACACCTTC. It is translated as CASSSGLLYGYTF.

The J gene is TRBJ2-3, the V gene TRBV9, with 9 positions matching TRBD1. J gave up 5 bases and V 0 bases, and 7 bases lay outside the gene matches. Germline-derived CDR1 and CDR2 are SGDLS and YYNGEE. The CDR3 length is 16 residues. CDR3 nucleotide sequence: TGTGCCAGCAGCGTAGAAACAGGGGGCTTGGGAGATACGCAGTATTTT. Amino acid sequence: CASSVETGGLGDTQYF. The full variable domain, in which reference TRBV9 and TRBJ2-3 provide the parts outside the CDR3, is DSGVTQTPKHLITATGQRVTLRCSPRSGDLSVYWYQQSLDQGLQFLIQYYNGEERAKGNILERFSAQQFPDLHSELNLSSLELGDSALYFCASSVETGGLGDTQYFGPGTRLTVL.

This clonotype was seen a few times. V usage is TRBV4-2 and J usage is TRBJ1-1; D possibly corresponds to TRBD1 (5 bases). This CDR3 region has 15 residues. V shed 2 bases and J shed 6 bases, with 16 bases lying between them. The germline V gene has CDR1 LGHNA and CDR2 YNFKEQ. The CDR3 region has the DNA TGTGCCAGCAGCCAACGGCGGGACCTTGGCGCTGAAGCTTTCTTT. Translating gives CASSQRRDLGAEAFF.

This clonotype was observed at least ten times. The CDR3 sequence: CASSQEDRGGYTF. The CDR3, as DNA: TGCGCCAGCAGCCAAGAGGATCGGGGTGGCTACACCTTC. The rearrangement links TRBV4-1 to TRBJ1-2, with no clear D. Trimming removed 0 bases at V and 7 bases at J, with 9 bases between. Germline-derived CDR1 and CDR2 are MGHRA and YSYEKL. The CDR3 is 13 residues long.

The genes are TRBV6-2 or TRBV6-3 and TRBJ2-2; 10 bases fit TRBD1. The germline V gene encodes CDR1 MNHEY and CDR2 SVGEGT. J lost 0 bases, V lost 7 bases, and 2 bases had no gene match. The CDR3 consists of 15 residues. The CDR3 reads CASTGQGSNTGELFF. The DNA for the CDR3 is TGTGCCAGCACGGGACAGGGGTCGAACACCGGGGAGCTGTTTTTT.

A few counts support this clonotype. CDR3 bases: TGCAGCGCCCAGGGCCCTATGGGACTATATGGCTACACCTTC. It specifies CSAQGPMGLYGYTF. The V gene is TRBV29-1, the J gene TRBJ1-2; D might be TRBD1 (5 bases). V gave up 7 bases and J gave up 5 bases, with 20 bases separating them. The germline V gene has CDR1 SQVTM and CDR2 ANQGSEA. The CDR3 runs 14 residues.

V and J are TRBV12-3 or TRBV12-4 and TRBJ2-2; D is ambiguous. V lost 8 bases to trimming and J lost 7 bases, with 11 bases between them. This CDR3 is built from 12 residues. The CDR3 sequence: CASLSGFGELFF. CDR3 DNA sequence: TGTGCCAGCCTTTCCGGGTTCGGGGAGCTGTTTTTT.

The table lists this clonotype with many counts. J is TRBJ1-2 and V is TRBV29-1; D not certain. CDR3 length: 12 residues. The V and J ends lost 6 bases and 7 bases respectively, with 15 bases between them. CDR1 is SQVTM, CDR2 ANQGSEA, per germline. The CDR3 region is CSVRTGVAGYTF. The CDR3 coding sequence is TGCAGCGTCCGAACGGGAGTGGCTGGCTACACCTTC.

This chain uses TRBV6-6 with TRBJ1-2, with D possibly matching TRBD1 (5 bases). Per the germline V gene, CDR1 is MNHNY and CDR2 is SVGAGI (reference sequence). V gave up 7 bases and J gave up 1 base, with 13 bases separating them. The length of the CDR3 is 14 residues. The DNA for the CDR3 is TGTGCCAGCAACCGGCCGACAGATAACTATGGCTACACCTTC. This sequence encodes CASNRPTDNYGYTF.

In its sample, this clonotype was seen many times. The junction differs from germline at one of its ends, possibly a read error. The chain recombines TRBV28 with TRBJ2-3; D might be TRBD2 (5 bases). CDR1 and CDR2 (germline): MDHEN, SYDVKM. There are 15 residues in the CDR3. The CDR3 protein is CASSLEVTSTDTQYF. The CDR3, as DNA: TGCGCCAGCAGCTTGGAGGTCACAAGCACAGATACGCAGTATTTT.

Comment on this clonotype: With a much larger clone just one base away, this may be a read error. This chain joins TRBV20-1 and TRBJ2-1; 11 nucleotides line up with TRBD2. The J call could be wrong; TRBJ2-7 is a better fit for the DNA end. Looked up from germline, CDR1 is DFQATT and CDR2 is SNEGSKA (reference sequence). The CDR3 is 15 amino acids. The CDR3 protein is CSASLPSGGYNEQYF. The CDR3 DNA reads TGCAGTGCTAGTTTGCCTAGCGGGGGGTACAATGAGCAGTACTTC.

This clonotype has only a few counts. CDR3 in amino acids: CSARSGANVLTF. DNA of the CDR3: TGCAGTGCCCGCTCTGGGGCCAACGTCCTGACTTTC. The rearrangement links TRBV20-1 to TRBJ2-6; D not resolved. The germline gives CDR1 DFQATT, CDR2 SNEGSKA (reference sequence). V dropped 6 bases and J dropped 0 bases, with 3 bases sitting between them. This CDR3 region has 12 residues.